These 24 T cell receptor beta chains were all obtained from the same sample, sequenced in a study of cytomegalovirus exposure and HLA in healthy donors. Sequenced by immunoSEQ multiplex PCR; TCRdb stores in-frame clones only, minus some. Of 90,000 to 130,000 clones in the sample, under 97% were seen once. Material for sequencing was PBMCs. These receptor sequences come from a young woman in good health and CMV-seronegative.

The chain couples TRBV15 to TRBJ2-7; a possible D gene is TRBD2 (5 bases). Germline V gives CDR1 LNHNV, CDR2 YYDKDF (reference sequence). V lost 5 bases and J 5 bases, leaving 19 bases between the germline ends. This CDR3 is 15 amino acids long. The CDR3 DNA reads TGTGCCACCAGCTACCGACGGACGGTCGGGGACGAGCAGTACTTC. It is translated as CATSYRRTVGDEQYF. Using reference TRBV15 and TRBJ2-7 for the parts outside the CDR3, the full variable domain is DAMVIQNPRYQVTQFGKPVTLSCSQTLNHNVMYWYQQKSSQAPKLLFHYYDKDFNNEADTPDNFQSRRPNTSFCFLDIRSPGLGDTAMYLCATSYRRTVGDEQYFGPGTRLTVT.

The genes are TRBV11-1 and TRBJ2-5, with 8 bases that match TRBD1. With V trimmed by 5 bases and J by 1 base, 6 bases remained unmatched. There are 15 residues in the CDR3. CDR1 SGHAT and CDR2 FQDESV come from the germline V gene (reference sequence). CDR3 region: CASSQWTGPQETQYF. The CDR3 DNA follows: TGTGCCAGCAGCCAATGGACAGGGCCCCAAGAGACCCAGTACTTC.

This chain uses TRBV28 with TRBJ1-5; TRBD1 aligns across 9 bases. Germline V CDR1 and CDR2: MDHEN, SYDVKM. V lost 7 bases, J lost 2 bases, and 15 bases stayed unmatched. There are 18 residues in the CDR3. In DNA form, the CDR3 reads TGTGCCAGCAAGTTGGACAGGGGCACGTGGGGGGGCAATCAGCCCCAGCATTTT. This sequence encodes CASKLDRGTWGGNQPQHF. The full variable domain, with the rest looked up from reference TRBV28 and TRBJ1-5, is DVKVTQSSRYLVKRTGEKVFLECVQDMDHENMFWYRQDPGLGLRLIYFSYDVKMKEKGDIPEGYSVSREKKERFSLILESASTNQTSMYLCASKLDRGTWGGNQPQHFGDGTRLSIL.

The chain links TRBV7-6 to TRBJ2-3; 7 nucleotides align to TRBD2. Trimming at V came to 1 base and at J to 6 bases, leaving 7 bases not matched to a gene. The CDR3 extends over 15 amino acids. CDR1 is SGHVS, CDR2 FNYEAQ, per germline. The CDR3 region is CASSLGAGLPDTQYF. Written as DNA, the CDR3 is TGTGCCAGCAGCTTAGGAGCGGGGCTACCGGATACGCAGTATTTT.

The chain uses TRBV18 and TRBJ1-5, with 7 bases identical to TRBD1. The CDR3 contains 14 residues. CDR1 and CDR2 from the germline V gene are KGHSH and LQKENI. V lost 3 bases and J lost 7; bases outside the gene matches: 6. CDR3 nucleotides: TGTGCCAGCTCACCCGAACAGGGGTTACAGCCCCAGCATTTT. Protein sequence: CASSPEQGLQPQHF.

The chain is built from TRBV5-6 and TRBJ1-3, with 7 bases matching TRBD1. The CDR3 covers 14 residues. Germline CDR1 is SGHDT and CDR2 is YYEEEE. V shed 4 bases and J 6 bases; nucleotides not matched to a gene: 7. CDR3 coding DNA: TGTGCCAGCAGCAAAACAGGGGTTGAAAACACCATATATTTT. Protein sequence: CASSKTGVENTIYF.

This sequence joins TRBV5-3 and TRBJ2-5; a possible D gene is TRBD2 (6 bases). TRBV5-3 is an ORF; its function is uncertain. Trimming shortened V by 4 bases and J by 4 bases, and 20 bases separated the two germline ends. The CDR3 length is 16 residues. CDR3 residues: CARSGVRPSVIETQYF. In nucleotides, the CDR3 is TGTGCCAGAAGCGGGGTGCGTCCTAGCGTAATAGAGACCCAGTACTTC.

The V gene is TRBV19, the J gene TRBJ2-7, with TRBD2 identical over 8 bases. The trim removed 9 bases at V and 5 bases at J, leaving 12 bases unmatched. This CDR3 contains 14 residues. Germline-derived CDR1 and CDR2 are LNHDA and SQIVND (reference sequence). The CDR3 nucleotides read TGTGCCAGCTCTCCCGGGGGGGCTCCCAACGAGCAGTACTTC. Translated, it gives CASSPGGAPNEQYF.

This clone was seen a single time. This chain joins TRBV28 and TRBJ1-2, with 8 bases matching TRBD1. This CDR3 has 15 amino acids. Unmatched junction bases numbered 10, after V lost 6 bases and J lost 4 bases. Germline loops: CDR1 MDHEN, CDR2 SYDVKM. Here the CDR3 DNA reads TGTGCCAGCAGCAGCCCTGGACAGGGCGTCTATGGCTACACCTTC. It yields the protein CASSSPGQGVYGYTF.

The genes are TRBV6-6 and TRBJ1-1; the D is unclear. This CDR3 is built from 15 residues. With 0 bases removed from V and 3 bases from J, the gap between germline ends came to 11 bases. CDR1 and CDR2 (germline): MNHNY, SVGAGI (reference sequence). The CDR3 DNA sequence: TGTGCCAGCAGTTACTCGATCGGGAGGCACACTGAAGCTTTCTTT. It codes for CASSYSIGRHTEAFF.

This rearrangement joins TRBV6-6 to TRBJ1-1; D not certain. CDR1 and CDR2 from the germline V gene are MNHNY and SVGAGI (reference sequence). This CDR3 has 12 amino acids. V was cut by 8 bases and J by 4 bases, with 11 bases left in between. CDR3 region: CASLLDSTEAFF. The CDR3, as DNA: TGTGCCAGCCTGCTCGATAGCACTGAAGCTTTCTTT.

The chain links TRBV7-2 to TRBJ2-5; D not certain. V lost 4 bases and J lost 5, with 14 bases in between. The CDR3 loop spans 14 amino acids. From germline, CDR1 is SGHTA and CDR2 FQGNSA. The CDR3 DNA is TGTGCCAGCAGCTCGGTGGGCCTTACGGAGACCCAGTACTTC. Protein sequence: CASSSVGLTETQYF.

The chain recombines TRBV6-5 with TRBJ1-2; 8 bases match TRBD1. The V gene end was trimmed by 6 bases and the J gene end by 6 bases; junction bases not matched to a gene: 6. The V gene's germline CDR1 is MNHEY and CDR2 SVGAGI. This CDR3 is built from 13 residues. The CDR3 loop is CASRLDREDGYTF. The CDR3 DNA follows: TGTGCCAGCAGATTGGACAGGGAGGATGGCTACACCTTC.

This rearrangement joins TRBV6-6 to TRBJ1-2; weak D call: TRBD1 (6 bases). CDR1 is MNHNY and CDR2 is SVGAGI in the germline V gene (reference sequence). There are 14 residues in the CDR3. Trimming removed 5 bases from V and 0 bases from J, with 10 bases in between. The CDR3 nucleotides are TGTGCCAGCAGTCCGAGGACAGCTAACTATGGCTACACCTTC. It specifies CASSPRTANYGYTF.

This rearrangement joins TRBV18 to TRBJ1-6, with TRBD1 as a possible D gene (5 bases). V lost 3 bases, J lost 8 bases, and 11 bases lay in between. The germline gives CDR1 KGHSH, CDR2 LQKENI. This CDR3 region has 14 residues. CDR3 in amino acids: CASSPDSWYSPLHF. The CDR3 bases are TGTGCCAGCTCACCTGACAGTTGGTATTCACCCCTCCACTTT.

V is TRBV7-9 and J is TRBJ2-1; D possibly corresponds to TRBD1 (6 bases). Germline V gives CDR1 SEHNR, CDR2 FQNEAQ (reference sequence). This CDR3 spans 15 amino acids. V was shortened by 2 bases and J by 7 bases, with 15 bases between the two germline ends. DNA of the CDR3: TGTGCCAGCAGCTTACCGAGCGACAGGAGTAATGAGCAGTTCTTC. It codes for CASSLPSDRSNEQFF. The full variable domain, its missing parts supplied by reference TRBV7-9 and TRBJ2-1, is DTGVSQNPRHKITKRGQNVTFRCDPISEHNRLYWYRQTLGQGPEFLTYFQNEAQLEKSRLLSDRFSAERPKGSFSTLEIQRTEQGDSAMYLCASSLPSDRSNEQFFGPGTRLTVL.

The V gene is TRBV28, the J gene TRBJ1-1, with D maybe TRBD1 (6 bases). CDR3 size: 14 residues. Germline-derived CDR1 and CDR2 are MDHEN and SYDVKM. Trimming took off 5 bases at V and 1 base at J, with 11 bases between the two ends. CDR3 in amino acids: CASSSRGQNTEAFF. CDR3 in DNA: TGTGCCAGCAGTAGCAGGGGCCAGAACACTGAAGCTTTCTTT. Complete variable domain (other parts from reference TRBV28 and TRBJ1-1): DVKVTQSSRYLVKRTGEKVFLECVQDMDHENMFWYRQDPGLGLRLIYFSYDVKMKEKGDIPEGYSVSREKKERFSLILESASTNQTSMYLCASSSRGQNTEAFFGQGTRLTVV.

The rearrangement joins TRBV7-8 to TRBJ2-7, with 8 bases matching TRBD1. Germline CDR1 is SGHVS and CDR2 is FQNEAQ. J gave up 12 bases and V 5 bases, and 9 bases lay outside the gene matches. The CDR3 totals 12 residues. CDR3 amino acids: CASSPDRERSYF. The CDR3 coding sequence is TGTGCCAGCAGCCCGGACAGGGAAAGGTCGTACTTC.

The rearrangement joins TRBV18 to TRBJ1-6; 11 bases match TRBD1. Trimming cost V 3 bases and J 9 bases; bases outside gene matches: 4. CDR1 is KGHSH and CDR2 is LQKENI in the germline V gene. This CDR3 region has 15 residues. The CDR3 DNA follows: TGTGCCAGCTCACCGGGACAGGGGGAAGGTTCACCCCTCCACTTT. It specifies CASSPGQGEGSPLHF. Complete variable domain (other parts from reference TRBV18 and TRBJ1-6): NAGVMQNPRHLVRRRGQEARLRCSPMKGHSHVYWYRQLPEEGLKFMVYLQKENIIDESGMPKERFSAEFPKEGPSILRIQQVVRGDSAAYFCASSPGQGEGSPLHFGNGTRLTVT.

The chain links TRBV27 to TRBJ1-6; the D gene is possibly TRBD1 (6 bases). The V and J ends lost 7 bases and 10 bases respectively, with 14 bases between them. The CDR3 runs 13 residues. Per the germline V gene, CDR1 is MNHEY and CDR2 is SMNVEV (reference sequence). The CDR3 loop is CASKLDRRSPLHF. In nucleotides, the CDR3 is TGTGCCAGCAAGTTGGACAGACGGTCACCCCTCCACTTT.

The J gene is TRBJ2-3, the V gene TRBV5-1, with TRBD2 matching 7 bases. The CDR3 length is 15 residues. The J segment lost 2 bases and the V segment lost 0 bases, leaving 3 bases of the junction unmatched. Germline V CDR1 and CDR2: SGHRS, YFSETQ. CDR3 sequence: CASSLVAGDTDTQYF. Here the CDR3 DNA reads TGCGCCAGCAGCTTGGTGGCGGGGGACACAGATACGCAGTATTTT. Based on the CDR3 plus reference TRBV5-1 and TRBJ2-3, the full variable domain is KAGVTQTPRYLIKTRGQQVTLSCSPISGHRSVSWYQQTPGQGLQFLFEYFSETQRNKGNFPGRFSGRQFSNSRSEMNVSTLELGDSALYLCASSLVAGDTDTQYFGPGTRLTVL.

This clone came up once. The rearrangement joins TRBV7-9 to TRBJ1-2; D not certain. Germline V gene sequence: CDR1 SEHNR, CDR2 FQNEAQ (reference sequence). Trimming shortened V by 1 base and J by 4 bases, and 10 bases separated the two germline ends. The CDR3 sequence is 14 residues long. The CDR3 DNA reads as TGTGCCAGCAGCTTAGATCGACGGGGCTATGGCTACACCTTC. It yields the protein CASSLDRRGYGYTF.

V gene TRBV2 combines with J gene TRBJ1-5; 10 nucleotides align to TRBD1. The CDR3 covers 14 residues. Germline loops: CDR1 SNHLY, CDR2 FYNNEI. The J segment lost 7 bases and the V segment lost 5 bases, leaving 5 bases of the junction unmatched. The CDR3 here is CASSRTGGQQPQHF. The CDR3 DNA sequence: TGTGCCAGCAGTCGGACAGGGGGTCAACAGCCCCAGCATTTT.

This chain links TRBV5-1 with TRBJ1-5; TRBD1 aligns across 7 bases. Germline V gene data show CDR1 as SGHRS and CDR2 as YFSETQ. The J segment lost 7 bases and the V segment lost 0 bases, leaving 4 bases of the junction unmatched. The CDR3 runs to 14 residues. The CDR3 DNA is TGCGCCAGCAGCTTGGGAGGGGGCGGGCAGCCCCAGCATTTT. Translated, it gives CASSLGGGGQPQHF.